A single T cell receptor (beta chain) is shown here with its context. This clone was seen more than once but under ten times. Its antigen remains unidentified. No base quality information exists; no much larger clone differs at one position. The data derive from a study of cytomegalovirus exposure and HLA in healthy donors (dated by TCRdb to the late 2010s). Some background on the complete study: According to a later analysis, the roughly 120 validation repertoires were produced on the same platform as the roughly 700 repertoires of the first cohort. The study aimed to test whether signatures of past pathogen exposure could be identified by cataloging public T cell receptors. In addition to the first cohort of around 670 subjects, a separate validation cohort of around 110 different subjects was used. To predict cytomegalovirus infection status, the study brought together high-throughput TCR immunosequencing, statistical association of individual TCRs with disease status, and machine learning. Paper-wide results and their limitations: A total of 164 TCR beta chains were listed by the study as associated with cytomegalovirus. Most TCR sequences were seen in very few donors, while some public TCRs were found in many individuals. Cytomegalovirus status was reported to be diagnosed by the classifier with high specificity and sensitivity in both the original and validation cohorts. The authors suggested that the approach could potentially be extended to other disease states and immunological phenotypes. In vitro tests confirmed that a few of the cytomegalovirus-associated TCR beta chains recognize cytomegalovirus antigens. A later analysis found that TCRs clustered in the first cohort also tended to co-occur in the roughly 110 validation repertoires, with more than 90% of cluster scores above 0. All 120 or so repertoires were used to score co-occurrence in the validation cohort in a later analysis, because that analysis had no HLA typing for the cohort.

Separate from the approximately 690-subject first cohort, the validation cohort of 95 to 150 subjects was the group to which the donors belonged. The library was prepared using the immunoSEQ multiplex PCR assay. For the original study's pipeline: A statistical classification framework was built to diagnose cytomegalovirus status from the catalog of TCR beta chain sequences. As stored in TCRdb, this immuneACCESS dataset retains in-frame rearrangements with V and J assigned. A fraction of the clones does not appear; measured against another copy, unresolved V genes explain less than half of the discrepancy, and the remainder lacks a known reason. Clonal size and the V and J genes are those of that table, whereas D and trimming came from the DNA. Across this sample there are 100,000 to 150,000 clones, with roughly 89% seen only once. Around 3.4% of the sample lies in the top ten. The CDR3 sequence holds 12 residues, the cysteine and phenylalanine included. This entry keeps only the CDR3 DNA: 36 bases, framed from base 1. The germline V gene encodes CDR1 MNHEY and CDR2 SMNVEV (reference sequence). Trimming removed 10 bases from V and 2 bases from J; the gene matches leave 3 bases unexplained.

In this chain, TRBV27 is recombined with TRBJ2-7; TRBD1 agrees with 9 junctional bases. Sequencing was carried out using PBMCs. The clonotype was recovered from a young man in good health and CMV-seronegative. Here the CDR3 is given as CATGTGTYEQYF. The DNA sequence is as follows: TGTGCCACCGGGACAGGGACCTACGAGCAGTACTTC.